The rows below give T cell receptor beta chains drawn from one sample of a study of lymphopenia after photon versus proton radiotherapy. Libraries were prepared by immunoSEQ multiplex PCR; TCRdb keeps only in-frame clonotypes and omits some of them. The data show 150,000 to 200,000 clones, with around 85% seen just once and roughly 4.7% held by the top ten. The material was peripheral blood, obtained from a patient treated with photon-based radiotherapy. Every receptor here comes from a man over 45 with gastric cancer. Each CDR3 is given with its conserved first and last residue. D genes are given only for firm matches. Size values are once, few and many counts, or a class for expanded clones, and some rows have none.

D	size	V	J	DNA	CDR3
TRBD1	once	TRBV5-6	TRBJ1-5	TGTGCCAGCAGCTTGAATAGTGGGACAGTCAATCAGCCCCAGCATTTT	CASSLNSGTVNQPQHF
NA	NA	TRBV30	TRBJ1-2	TGTGCCTGGACTCAACAGCCTCGAGAAGGCTACACCTTC	CAWTQQPREGYTF
TRBD2	NA	TRBV6-5	TRBJ2-2	TGTGCCGCAGGACTAGCGGGGTCAACCGGGGAGCTGTTTTTT	CAAGLAGSTGELFF
NA	once	TRBV29-1	TRBJ2-5	TGCAGCGTTGGGTTTTGGGACTCAAAAGAGACCCAGTACTTC	CSVGFWDSKETQYF
NA	NA	TRBV6-6	TRBJ1-2	TGTGCCAGCAGCCCCAGTGCGGATGGCTACACCTTC	CASSPSADGYTF
TRBD2	NA	TRBV14	TRBJ2-7	TGTGCCAGCAGCCAAGGGACTAGCGGGCTTTACGAGCAGTACTTC	CASSQGTSGLYEQYF
NA	NA	TRBV10-1	TRBJ1-2	TGCGCCAGCAGTGCCGGGACAAACTATGGCTACACCTTC	CASSAGTNYGYTF
NA	NA	TRBV5-1	TRBJ1-1	TGCGCCAGCAGCTGGGGTGGGGTGGGGATGAACACTGAAGCTTTCTTT	CASSWGGVGMNTEAFF
TRBD2	NA	TRBV30	TRBJ2-5	TGTGCCTGGAGACTAGCGGGAGGTCCCGAGACCCAGTACTTC	CAWRLAGGPETQYF
TRBD2	NA	TRBV4-1	TRBJ2-5	TGCGCCAGCAGCCCGGAGCAAGCGGGAGATGAGACCCAGTACTTC	CASSPEQAGDETQYF
TRBD1	NA	TRBV5-1	TRBJ1-1	TGCGCCAGCAGCTTAACCGGGACAGATGTAAACACTGAAGCTTTCTTT	CASSLTGTDVNTEAFF
NA	NA	TRBV2	TRBJ2-3	TGTGCCACCAAAACGGGGGGCCTGACAGATACGCAGTATTTT	CATKTGGLTDTQYF
TRBD1	NA	TRBV5-5	TRBJ1-2	TGTGCCAGCAGCCCCGCCCGGGACAGTATTAACTATGGCTACACCTTC	CASSPARDSINYGYTF
TRBD1	NA	TRBV5-5	TRBJ1-5	TGTGCCAGCAGCTCTGGACAGGGCCATCAGCCCCAGCATTTT	CASSSGQGHQPQHF
NA	NA	TRBV10-3	TRBJ2-3	TGTGCCATCAGGGCAGCGGGAGATACGCAGTATTTT	CAIRAAGDTQYF
TRBD1	NA	TRBV27	TRBJ1-1	TGTGCCAGCAGCCTAGAAGGGGGCCCTGAAGCTTTCTTT	CASSLEGGPEAFF
NA	NA	TRBV10-1	TRBJ2-5	TGCGCCAGCAGTGAGTCGTGGGGGACCTCAGAGACCCAGTACTTC	CASSESWGTSETQYF
NA	NA	TRBV19	TRBJ1-5	TGTGCCAGTAGTAAGTCACCAGTCCGGGGCAATCAGCCCCAGCATTTT	CASSKSPVRGNQPQHF
NA	NA	TRBV7-6	TRBJ1-2	TGTGCCAGCAGCTTAGCGACAGGAGGTGGCTACACCTTC	CASSLATGGGYTF
TRBD2	NA	TRBV4-1	TRBJ2-1	TGCGCCAGCAGCCCCTACGGACTAGCGGGAGATGAGCAGTTCTTC	CASSPYGLAGDEQFF
NA	NA	TRBV7-2	TRBJ2-7	TGTGCCAGCAGCCAGGCCTACGAGCAGTACTTC	CASSQAYEQYF
TRBD2	NA	TRBV19	TRBJ2-7	TGTGCCAGTAGTCCTCACCGGACTAGCGGGAGAGACGAGCAGTACTTC	CASSPHRTSGRDEQYF
NA	once	TRBV29-1	TRBJ1-2	TGCAGCGTTGTCTTCGGGTTACATGGCTACACCTTC	CSVVFGLHGYTF
TRBD2	NA	TRBV11-2	TRBJ2-1	TGTGCCAGCAGCCCAGGACTAGCGGGAGGAAATGAGCAGTTCTTC	CASSPGLAGGNEQFF
NA	NA	TRBV19	TRBJ2-5	TGTGCCAGTAGAGGTGGTTATAGGACCCAAGAGACCCAGTACTTC	CASRGGYRTQETQYF
NA	NA	TRBV4-3	TRBJ1-5	TGCGCCAGCAGCCAAGATACTTACAATCAGCCCCAGCATTTT	CASSQDTYNQPQHF
NA	NA	TRBV5-1	TRBJ1-1	TGCGCCAGCAGCTTGGATCCGGGCACGAACACTGAAGCTTTCTTT	CASSLDPGTNTEAFF
TRBD1	NA	TRBV28	TRBJ1-2	TGTGCCAGCAGTTTGACAGGGAGCTATGGCTACACCTTC	CASSLTGSYGYTF
NA	NA	TRBV7-8	TRBJ1-2	TGTGCCAGCAGCTTATACAGGGCAGCCCGGCGTAGCGGCTACACCTTC	CASSLYRAARRSGYTF
NA	NA	TRBV13	TRBJ2-7	TGTGCCAGCAGCTTGTCTCAGGGCTACGAGCAGTACTTC	CASSLSQGYEQYF
TRBD1	NA	TRBV19	TRBJ2-3	TGTGCCAGCAACAGGGGACCTAAAACCACAGATACGCAGTATTTT	CASNRGPKTTDTQYF
TRBD1	NA	TRBV6-5	TRBJ2-4	TGTGCCAGCAGAGAAGACAGGGGAGTAGACATTCAGTACTTC	CASREDRGVDIQYF
TRBD1	NA	TRBV7-7	TRBJ2-1	TGTGCCAGCAGCTTAAGGTCAGGGGGCGAGGAGTTCTTC	CASSLRSGGEEFF
NA	NA	TRBV29-1	TRBJ2-7	TGCAGCGTTGCGGATGATCCGAGAAATCAGTACGAGCAGTACTTC	CSVADDPRNQYEQYF
NA	NA	TRBV25-1	TRBJ2-2	TGTGCCAGCAGTGAATTAAAGGGGCCGACCACCGGGGAGCTGTTTTTT	CASSELKGPTTGELFF
TRBD1	NA	TRBV5-8	TRBJ1-5	TGTGCCAGCAGGAGCCTCAGGGGGAGAGGGCCCCAGCATTTT	CASRSLRGRGPQHF
TRBD1	NA	TRBV5-8	TRBJ2-5	TGTGCCAGCAGCTCTTACAGGGGAGTAGAGACCCAGTACTTC	CASSSYRGVETQYF
TRBD2	NA	TRBV5-4	TRBJ2-1	TGTGCCAGCAGCTTGCCCTTGACTAGCTCCAATGAGCAGTTCTTC	CASSLPLTSSNEQFF
TRBD2	NA	TRBV7-9	TRBJ2-7	TGTGCCAGCAGCTTAGCCAGCGGGAGCTTCCACGAGCAGTACTTC	CASSLASGSFHEQYF
NA	NA	TRBV18	TRBJ2-5	TGTGCCAGCTCACCCGGACGGTCGGGGGAGACCCAGTACTTC	CASSPGRSGETQYF
TRBD1	NA	TRBV27	TRBJ2-7	TGTGCCAGCAGTGGGACAGGGGGGAGTGAGCAGTACTTC	CASSGTGGSEQYF
NA	NA	TRBV28	TRBJ2-5	TGTGCCAGCAGTTTAATAGGGAGGGAGACCCAGTACTTC	CASSLIGRETQYF
TRBD2	NA	TRBV7-9	TRBJ2-4	TGTGCCAGCAGCCCCCTAGCGGGAGCGGGCAAAAACATTCAGTACTTC	CASSPLAGAGKNIQYF
NA	NA	TRBV18	TRBJ1-2	TGTGCCAGCTCACCCGCACAGCGGAACTATGGCTACACCTTC	CASSPAQRNYGYTF
TRBD1	NA	TRBV7-8	TRBJ1-4	TGTGCCAGCAGCTTAGAAAAGGGGGCAGGGGAAAAACTGTTTTTT	CASSLEKGAGEKLFF
NA	NA	TRBV29-1	TRBJ2-3	TGCAGCGTTGAAGGTAGCGCGACTAGAGGATCGGATACGCAGTATTTT	CSVEGSATRGSDTQYF
NA	once	TRBV6-1	TRBJ1-2	TGTGCCAGCAGTGAACCCCCGGGGGGAAAGGGGTTCTATGGCTACACCTTC	CASSEPPGGKGFYGYTF
NA	NA	TRBV25-1	TRBJ2-3	TGTGCCAGCAGGAGGAGTCCGTCCGGGACAGATACGCAGTATTTT	CASRRSPSGTDTQYF
NA	few	TRBV5-4	TRBJ1-1	TGTGCCAGCAGCCAAGCGTCAGGGATGAACACTGAAGCTTTCTTT	CASSQASGMNTEAFF
TRBD2	NA	TRBV29-1	TRBJ2-1	TGCAGCGGCTCCCCTAGCGGGCGCCTTGGCAATGAGCAGTTCTTC	CSGSPSGRLGNEQFF